The rows below give T cell receptor beta chains drawn from one sample of a study of shared clonotypes between healthy human individuals. Produced via immunoSEQ multiplex PCR; TCRdb's table is partial and in-frame only. This table holds over 2,000,000 clones, approximately 92% found once. Specimen: naive CD8+ T cells from PBMCs. These receptor sequences come from a man younger than 35 in good health. Some clones in this sample may be carry-over from other donors' samples. Both conserved end residues are part of each CDR3. D genes are given only for firm matches. A row's size may be missing; if present it is once, few, many or a size class.

.	14	TRBJ2-5	TRBV19	TRBD2	CASSIGREQETQYF	TGTGCCAGTAGTATAGGGCGGGAGCAAGAGACCCAGTACTTC
.	15	TRBJ1-2	TRBV5-1	.	CASSSAREANYGYTF	TGCGCCAGCAGCTCCGCCAGGGAGGCGAACTATGGCTACACCTTC
.	17	TRBJ2-3	TRBV9	.	CASSVAQSGRSTDTQYF	TGTGCCAGCAGCGTAGCCCAATCGGGGCGGAGCACAGATACGCAGTATTTT
.	16	TRBJ2-1	TRBV10-3	TRBD2	CAIMAGLAGVGNEQFF	TGTGCCATCATGGCGGGACTAGCGGGAGTCGGGAATGAGCAGTTCTTC
.	15	TRBJ2-7	TRBV4-1	.	CASRLSRSGSYEQYF	TGCGCCAGCAGACTTTCGAGGAGCGGCTCCTACGAGCAGTACTTC
.	11	TRBJ2-7	TRBV4-1	.	CASSPNYEQYF	TGCGCCAGCAGCCCCAATTACGAGCAGTACTTC
few	14	TRBJ2-1	TRBV28	.	CASSPPSIRNEQFF	TGTGCCAGCAGTCCCCCGTCCATTCGGAATGAGCAGTTCTTC
once	18	TRBJ2-7	TRBV27	TRBD2	CASTERASGLGGTYEQYF	TGTGCCAGCACCGAAAGGGCTAGCGGGCTGGGGGGGACCTACGAGCAGTACTTC
.	19	TRBJ2-1	TRBV2	TRBD1	CASSDPSEIGQGLYNEQFF	TGTGCCAGCAGTGACCCTTCCGAAATAGGACAGGGCTTGTACAATGAGCAGTTCTTC
.	15	TRBJ2-7	TRBV28	.	CASSFGGANDYEQYF	TGTGCCAGCAGTTTCGGGGGCGCGAATGACTACGAGCAGTACTTC
.	14	TRBJ1-1	TRBV27	.	CASRVAGLNTEAFF	TGTGCCAGCAGAGTGGCAGGACTGAACACTGAAGCTTTCTTT